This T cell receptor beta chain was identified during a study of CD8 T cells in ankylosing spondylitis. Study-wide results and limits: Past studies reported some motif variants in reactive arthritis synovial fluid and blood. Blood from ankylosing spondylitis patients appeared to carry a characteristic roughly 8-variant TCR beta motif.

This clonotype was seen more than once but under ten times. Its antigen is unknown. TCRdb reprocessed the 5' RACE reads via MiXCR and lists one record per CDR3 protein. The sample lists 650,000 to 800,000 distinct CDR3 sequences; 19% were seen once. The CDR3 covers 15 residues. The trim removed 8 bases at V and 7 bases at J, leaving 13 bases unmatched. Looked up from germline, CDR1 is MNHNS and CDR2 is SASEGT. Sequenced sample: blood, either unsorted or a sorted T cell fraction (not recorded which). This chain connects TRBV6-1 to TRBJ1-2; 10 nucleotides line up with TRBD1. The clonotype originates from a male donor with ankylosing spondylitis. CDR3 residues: CASFMGGTGVGGYTF. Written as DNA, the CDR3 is TGTGCCAGCTTCATGGGGGGGACAGGGGTTGGTGGCTACACCTTC.